A selection of T cell receptor beta chains follows, all from one sample in a study of blood T cell repertoires in COVID-19. The method was immunoSEQ multiplex PCR; TCRdb's version includes in-frame clones alone and lacks a portion of them. Of 400,000 or so clones detected, about 90% appear once; the ten largest clones hold about 1.9%. The sequenced sample was PBMCs or T cells enriched from blood (not recorded which). The receptors shown here come from a man in his forties or fifties in a cohort exposed to, infected with or recovered from COVID-19 (not recorded which). Both conserved end residues are part of each CDR3. Each record gives: clone size, D gene, J gene, V gene, CDR3 DNA, CDR3 protein. D genes are given only for firm matches. Some rows have no size entry. The others give once, few or many, or a class for an expanded clone.

>-|-|TRBJ2-7|TRBV7-2
TGTGCCAGCAGCTTTTGGGGGGACTACGAGCAGTACTTC
CASSFWGDYEQYF
>few|TRBD1|TRBJ2-4|TRBV19
TGTGCCAGTAGTCCGTTAGGGGACAGGGGGAAAAACATTCAGTACTTC
CASSPLGDRGKNIQYF
>-|-|TRBJ2-7|TRBV6-1
TGTGCCAGCAGCATACAGGGGAGGTACGAGCAGTACTTC
CASSIQGRYEQYF
>-|TRBD2|TRBJ2-5|TRBV6-5
TGTGCCAGCATCCCTGGACTAGCGGGATGGGAGACCCAGTACTTC
CASIPGLAGWETQYF
>-|TRBD2|TRBJ2-3|TRBV7-6
TGTGCCAGCAGCTCACTAGCGGGAGGGCCATATACGCAGTATTTT
CASSSLAGGPYTQYF
>-|-|TRBJ1-1|TRBV6-5
TGTGCCAGCAGTTACTACGGGGGGGCGAGGACTGAAGCTTTCTTT
CASSYYGGARTEAFF
>once|TRBD2|TRBJ2-2|TRBV19
TGTGCCAGTAGCGGCGGTAGGGCTAGCGGGAGGGCCTACACCGGGGAGCTGTTTTTT
CASSGGRASGRAYTGELFF
>-|-|TRBJ1-5|TRBV7-2
TGTGCCAGCAGCCCGCAGGGGCCCAATCAGCCCCAGCATTTT
CASSPQGPNQPQHF
>-|TRBD2|TRBJ2-3|TRBV6-5
TGTGCCAGCAGATTAGCGGGAGGGGATACGCAGTATTTT
CASRLAGGDTQYF
>-|-|TRBJ2-7|TRBV6-6
TGTGCCAGCAGCCGCGGACAGAGCTCCTACGAGCAGTACTTC
CASSRGQSSYEQYF
>-|-|TRBJ1-1|TRBV6-4
TGTGCCAGCAGTGACCCACAGGGCCGGAACACTGAAGCTTTCTTT
CASSDPQGRNTEAFF
>-|-|TRBJ2-2|TRBV9
TGTGCCAGCCGGTTCGGTTCCGGGGAGCTGTTTTTT
CASRFGSGELFF
>-|TRBD1|TRBJ1-4|TRBV19
TGTGCCAGTAGTATAAGTCCCGGGACAGCTAATGAAAAACTGTTTTTT
CASSISPGTANEKLFF
>once|-|TRBJ2-7|TRBV2
TGTGCCAGCAGCCCGCCTAGGAGCTCCTACGAGCAGTACTTC
CASSPPRSSYEQYF
>-|-|TRBJ2-7|TRBV27
TGTGCCAGCAGCCCGCGTGGGAGCTCCTACGAGCAGTACTTC
CASSPRGSSYEQYF
>-|TRBD2|TRBJ2-1|TRBV9
TGTGCCAGCAGCCGAACCCCTAGCGGGGGGTATAATGAGCAGTTCTTC
CASSRTPSGGYNEQFF
>once|TRBD1|TRBJ1-1|TRBV18
TGTGCCAGCTCACACGGGACAGTCTTTCACACTGAAGCTTTCTTT
CASSHGTVFHTEAFF
>-|-|TRBJ1-6|TRBV5-1
TGCGCCAGCAGCTTAAGGTCCCCGGGTCCTAATTCACCCCTCCACTTT
CASSLRSPGPNSPLHF
>-|TRBD2|TRBJ2-1|TRBV7-2
TGTGCCAGCAGCTCTGGACTAGCGGGAGTCCGTTTGGATGAGCAGTTCTTC
CASSSGLAGVRLDEQFF
>once|-|TRBJ2-3|TRBV6-5
TGTGCCAGCAGTTGGGGGCGGGATACGCAGTATTTT
CASSWGRDTQYF
>-|-|TRBJ1-6|TRBV12-2
TGTGCAAGTCGCTGTGGACAGGGGCTATTTAGGAATCCACCCCTCCACTTT
CASRCGQGLFRNPPLHF
>-|-|TRBJ2-5|TRBV5-4
TGTGCCAGCAGCTTGAGCGGACAGCAAGAGACCCAGTACTTC
CASSLSGQQETQYF
>few|TRBD2|TRBJ2-1|TRBV11-2
TGTGCCAGCAGCCACCGGACTAGCGGGAGGATCTCCTACAATGAGCAGTTCTTC
CASSHRTSGRISYNEQFF
>-|-|TRBJ2-7|TRBV5-4
TGTGCCAGCAGCGTCGGAGGTGGGGGGGGCAACGAGCAGTACTTC
CASSVGGGGGNEQYF
>-|-|TRBJ2-6|TRBV15
TGTGCCACCAGCAGACCTGAGGGCTTGCCTGGGGCCAACGTCCTGACTTTC
CATSRPEGLPGANVLTF
>-|-|TRBJ1-5|TRBV7-2
TGTGCCAGCAGGTCGGACAGCCGGTGGAATCAGCCCCAGCATTTT
CASRSDSRWNQPQHF
>-|-|TRBJ2-5|TRBV7-9
TGTGCCAGCAGCTTAATTGCGGGAACCCAAGAGACCCAGTACTTC
CASSLIAGTQETQYF